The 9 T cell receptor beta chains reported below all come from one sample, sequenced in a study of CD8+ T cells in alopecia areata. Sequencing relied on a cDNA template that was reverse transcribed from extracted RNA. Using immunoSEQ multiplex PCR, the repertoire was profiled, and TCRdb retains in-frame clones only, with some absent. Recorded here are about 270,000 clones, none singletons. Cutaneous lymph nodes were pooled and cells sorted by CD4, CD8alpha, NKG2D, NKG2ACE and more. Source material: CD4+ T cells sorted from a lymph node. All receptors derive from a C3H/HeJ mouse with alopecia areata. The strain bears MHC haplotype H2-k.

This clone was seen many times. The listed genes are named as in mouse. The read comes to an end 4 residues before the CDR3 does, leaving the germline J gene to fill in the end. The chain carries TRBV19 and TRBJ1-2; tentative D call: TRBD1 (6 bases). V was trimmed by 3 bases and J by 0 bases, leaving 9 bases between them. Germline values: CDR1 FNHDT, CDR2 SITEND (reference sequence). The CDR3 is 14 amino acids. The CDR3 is CASSRQAPNSDYTF. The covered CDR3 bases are TGTGCCAGCAGTAGACAGGCCCCAAACTCC.

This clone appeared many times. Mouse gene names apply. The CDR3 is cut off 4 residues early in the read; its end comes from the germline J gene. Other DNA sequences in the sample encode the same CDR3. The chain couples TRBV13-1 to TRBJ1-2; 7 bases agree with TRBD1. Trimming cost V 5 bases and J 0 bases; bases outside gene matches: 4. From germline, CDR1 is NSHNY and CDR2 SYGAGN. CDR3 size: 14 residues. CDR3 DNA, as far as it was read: TGTGCCAGCAGGGCCGGGACAGCAAACTCC. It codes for CASRAGTANS. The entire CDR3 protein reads CASRAGTANSDYTF.

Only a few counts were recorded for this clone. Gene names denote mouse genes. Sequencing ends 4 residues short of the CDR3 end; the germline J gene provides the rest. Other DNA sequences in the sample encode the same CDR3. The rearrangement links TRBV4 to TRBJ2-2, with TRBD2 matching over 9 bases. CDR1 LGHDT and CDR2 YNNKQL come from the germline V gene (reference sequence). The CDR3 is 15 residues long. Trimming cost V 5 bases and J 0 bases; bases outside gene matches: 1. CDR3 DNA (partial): TGTGCCAGCAGCCGACTGGGGGCAAACACCGGG. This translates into CASSRLGANTG. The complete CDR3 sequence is CASSRLGANTGQLYF.

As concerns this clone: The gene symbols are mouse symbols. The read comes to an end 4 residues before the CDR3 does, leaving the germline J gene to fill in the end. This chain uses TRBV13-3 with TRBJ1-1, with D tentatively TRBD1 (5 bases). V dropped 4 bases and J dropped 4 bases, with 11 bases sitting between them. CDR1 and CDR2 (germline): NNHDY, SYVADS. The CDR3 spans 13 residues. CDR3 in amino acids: CASSRGEVTEVFF. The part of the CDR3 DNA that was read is TGTGCCAGCAGTAGAGGGGAGGTCACA.

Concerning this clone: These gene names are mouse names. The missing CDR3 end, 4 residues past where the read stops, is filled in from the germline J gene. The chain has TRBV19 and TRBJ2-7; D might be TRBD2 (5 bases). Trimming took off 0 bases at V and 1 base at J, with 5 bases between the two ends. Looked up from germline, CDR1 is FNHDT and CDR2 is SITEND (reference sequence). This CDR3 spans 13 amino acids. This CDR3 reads CASSIAGSYEQYF. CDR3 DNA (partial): TGTGCCAGCAGTATAGCTGGGTCCTAT.

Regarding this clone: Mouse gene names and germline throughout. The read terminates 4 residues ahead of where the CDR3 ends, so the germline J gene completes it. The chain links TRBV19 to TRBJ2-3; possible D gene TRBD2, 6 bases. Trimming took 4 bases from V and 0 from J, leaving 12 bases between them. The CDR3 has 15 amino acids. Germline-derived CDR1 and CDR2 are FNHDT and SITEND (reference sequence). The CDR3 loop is CASSSSGTSAETLYF. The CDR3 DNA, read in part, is TGTGCCAGCAGTTCCTCAGGGACTAGTGCAGAA.

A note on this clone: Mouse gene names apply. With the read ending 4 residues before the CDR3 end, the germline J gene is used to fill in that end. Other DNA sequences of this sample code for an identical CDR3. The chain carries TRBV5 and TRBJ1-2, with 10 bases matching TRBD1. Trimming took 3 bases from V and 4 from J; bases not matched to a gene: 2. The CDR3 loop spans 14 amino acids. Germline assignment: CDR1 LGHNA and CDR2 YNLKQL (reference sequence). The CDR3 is CASSQTGGGSDYTF. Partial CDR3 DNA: TGTGCCAGCAGCCAGACAGGGGGCGGCTCC.

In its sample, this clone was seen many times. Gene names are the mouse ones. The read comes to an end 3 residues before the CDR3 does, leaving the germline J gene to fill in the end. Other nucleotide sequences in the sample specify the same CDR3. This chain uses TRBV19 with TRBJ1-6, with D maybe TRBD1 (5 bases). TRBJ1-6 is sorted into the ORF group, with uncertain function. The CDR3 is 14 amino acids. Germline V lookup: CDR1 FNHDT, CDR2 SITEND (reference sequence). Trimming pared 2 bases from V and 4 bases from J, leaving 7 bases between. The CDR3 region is CASSMGGYNSPLYF. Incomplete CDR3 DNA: TGTGCCAGCAGTATGGGGGGGTATAATTCGCCC.

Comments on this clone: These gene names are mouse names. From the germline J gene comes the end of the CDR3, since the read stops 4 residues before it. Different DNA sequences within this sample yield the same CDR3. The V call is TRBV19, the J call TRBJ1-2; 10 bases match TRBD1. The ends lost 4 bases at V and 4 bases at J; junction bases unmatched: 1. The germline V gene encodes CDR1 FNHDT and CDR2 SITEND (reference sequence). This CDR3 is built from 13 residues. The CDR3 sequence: CASSRQGASDYTF. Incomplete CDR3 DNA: TGTGCCAGCAGTCGACAGGGGGCCTCC.